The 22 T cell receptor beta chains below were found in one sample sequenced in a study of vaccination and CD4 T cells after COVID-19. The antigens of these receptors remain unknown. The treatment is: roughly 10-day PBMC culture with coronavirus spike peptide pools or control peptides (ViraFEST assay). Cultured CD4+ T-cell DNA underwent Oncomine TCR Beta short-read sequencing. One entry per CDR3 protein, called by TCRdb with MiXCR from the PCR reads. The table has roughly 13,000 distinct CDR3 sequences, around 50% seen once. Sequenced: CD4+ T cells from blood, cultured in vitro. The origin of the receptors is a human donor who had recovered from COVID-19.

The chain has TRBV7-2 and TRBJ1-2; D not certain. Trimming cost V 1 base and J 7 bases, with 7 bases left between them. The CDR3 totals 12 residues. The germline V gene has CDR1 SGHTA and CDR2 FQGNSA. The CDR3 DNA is TGTGCCAGCAGCTTAGAAAGACTTGGCTACACCTTC. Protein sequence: CASSLERLGYTF.

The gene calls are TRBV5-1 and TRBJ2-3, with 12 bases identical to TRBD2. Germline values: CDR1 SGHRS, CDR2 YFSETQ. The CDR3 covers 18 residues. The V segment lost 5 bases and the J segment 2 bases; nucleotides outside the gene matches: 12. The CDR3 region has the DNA TGCGCCAGCAGGAGGTATGGGCTAGCGGGAGGGGACACAGATACGCAGTATTTT. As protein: CASRRYGLAGGDTDTQYF.

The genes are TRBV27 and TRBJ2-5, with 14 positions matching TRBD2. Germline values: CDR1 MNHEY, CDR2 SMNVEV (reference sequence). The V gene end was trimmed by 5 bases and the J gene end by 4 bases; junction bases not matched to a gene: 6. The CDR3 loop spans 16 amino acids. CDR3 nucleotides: TGTGCCAGCAGTCTCGGGACTAGCGGGAGTACAGAGACCCAGTACTTC. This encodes CASSLGTSGSTETQYF.

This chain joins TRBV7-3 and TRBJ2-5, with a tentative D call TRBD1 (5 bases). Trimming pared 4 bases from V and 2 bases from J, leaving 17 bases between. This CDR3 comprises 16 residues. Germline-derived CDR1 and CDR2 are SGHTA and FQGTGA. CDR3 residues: CASSSIGDSRQETQYF. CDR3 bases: TGTGCCAGCAGCTCAATAGGTGACAGCAGACAAGAGACCCAGTACTTC.

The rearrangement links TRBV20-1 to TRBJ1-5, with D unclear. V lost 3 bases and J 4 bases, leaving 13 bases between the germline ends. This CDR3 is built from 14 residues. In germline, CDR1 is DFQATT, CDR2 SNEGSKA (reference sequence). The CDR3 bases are TGCAGTGCTAGTGTCGACACGGTGAATCAGCCCCAGCATTTT. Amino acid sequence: CSASVDTVNQPQHF.

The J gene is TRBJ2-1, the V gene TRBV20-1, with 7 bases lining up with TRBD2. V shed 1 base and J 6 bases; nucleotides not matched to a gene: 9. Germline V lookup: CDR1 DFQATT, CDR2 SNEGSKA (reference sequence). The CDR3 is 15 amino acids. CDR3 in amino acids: CSARVAGVVPNEQFF. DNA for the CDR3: TGCAGTGCTAGAGTGGCGGGAGTCGTTCCCAATGAGCAGTTCTTC.

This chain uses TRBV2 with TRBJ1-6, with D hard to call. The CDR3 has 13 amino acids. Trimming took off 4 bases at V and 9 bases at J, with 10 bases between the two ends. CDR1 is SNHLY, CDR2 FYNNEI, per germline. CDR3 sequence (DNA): TGTGCCAGCAGTGCTTCGGAGGGTTCACCCCTCCACTTT. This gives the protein CASSASEGSPLHF.

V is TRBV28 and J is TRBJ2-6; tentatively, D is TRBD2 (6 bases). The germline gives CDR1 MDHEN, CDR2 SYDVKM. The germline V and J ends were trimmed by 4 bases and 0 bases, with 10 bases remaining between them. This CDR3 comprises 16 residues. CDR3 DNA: TGTGCCAGCAGTTCGGGAGAGAGCTCTGGGGCCAACGTCCTGACTTTC. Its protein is CASSSGESSGANVLTF.

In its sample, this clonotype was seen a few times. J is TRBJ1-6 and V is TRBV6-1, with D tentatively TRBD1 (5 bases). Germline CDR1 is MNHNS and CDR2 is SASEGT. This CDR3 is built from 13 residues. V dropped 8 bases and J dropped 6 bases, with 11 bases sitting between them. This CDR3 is CASGGHSNSPLHF. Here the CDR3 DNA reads TGTGCCAGCGGCGGACACAGTAATTCACCCCTCCACTTT.

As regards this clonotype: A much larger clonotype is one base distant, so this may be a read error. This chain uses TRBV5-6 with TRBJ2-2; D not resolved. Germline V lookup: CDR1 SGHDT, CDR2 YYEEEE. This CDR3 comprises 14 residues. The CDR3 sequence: CASGFRWATGELFF. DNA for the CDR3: TGTGCCAGCGGCTTTCGTTGGGCCACCGGGGAGCTGTTTTTT.

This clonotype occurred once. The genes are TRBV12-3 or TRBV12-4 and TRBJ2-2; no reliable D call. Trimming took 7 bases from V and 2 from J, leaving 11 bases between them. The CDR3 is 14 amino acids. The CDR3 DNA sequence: TGTGCCAGCAAACCCGGGCACAACACCGGGGAGCTGTTTTTT. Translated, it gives CASKPGHNTGELFF.

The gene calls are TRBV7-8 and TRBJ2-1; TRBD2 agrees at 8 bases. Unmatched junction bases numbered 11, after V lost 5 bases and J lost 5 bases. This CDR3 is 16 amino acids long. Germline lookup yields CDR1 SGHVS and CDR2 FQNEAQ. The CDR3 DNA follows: TGTGCCAGCAGCCTGATAGCGGGATACTTTAACAATGAGCAGTTCTTC. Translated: CASSLIAGYFNNEQFF.

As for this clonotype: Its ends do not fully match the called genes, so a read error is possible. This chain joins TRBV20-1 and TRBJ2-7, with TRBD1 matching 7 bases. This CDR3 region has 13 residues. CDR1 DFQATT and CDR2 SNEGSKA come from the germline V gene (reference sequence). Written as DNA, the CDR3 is TGCAGTGACCGGAGGATGACAGGGTTGAACCAAGAGTTC. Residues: CSDRRMTGLNQEF.

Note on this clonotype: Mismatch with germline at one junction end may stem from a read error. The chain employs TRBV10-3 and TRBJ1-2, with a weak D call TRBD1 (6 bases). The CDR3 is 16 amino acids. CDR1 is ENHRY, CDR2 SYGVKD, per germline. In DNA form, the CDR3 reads TGTGTCATCAGTGCGTCCTCAGGGGAATGGGGTTATGGCTACACCTTC. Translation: CVISASSGEWGYGYTF.

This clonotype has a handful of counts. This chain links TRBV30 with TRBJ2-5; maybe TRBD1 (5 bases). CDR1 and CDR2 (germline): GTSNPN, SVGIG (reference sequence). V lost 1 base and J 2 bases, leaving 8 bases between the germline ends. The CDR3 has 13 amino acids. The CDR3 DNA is TGTGCCTGGAGTGGGGGCTATCAAGAGACCCAGTACTTC. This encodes CAWSGGYQETQYF.

The CDR3 is CASSLAQGYNTEAFF. The CDR3 DNA sequence: TGCGCCAGCAGCTTGGCCCAGGGGTACAACACTGAAGCTTTCTTT. V usage is TRBV5-1 and J usage is TRBJ1-1, with a possible D match to TRBD1 (6 bases). The CDR3 covers 15 residues. Germline CDR1 is SGHRS and CDR2 is YFSETQ. V was cut by 0 bases and J by 2 bases, with 11 bases left in between.

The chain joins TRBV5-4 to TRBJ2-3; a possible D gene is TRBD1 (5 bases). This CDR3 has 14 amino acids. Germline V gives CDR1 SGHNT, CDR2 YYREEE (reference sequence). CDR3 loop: CASSGRVNTDTQYF. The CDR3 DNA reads TGTGCAAGCTCAGGCAGGGTAAACACAGATACGCAGTATTTT.

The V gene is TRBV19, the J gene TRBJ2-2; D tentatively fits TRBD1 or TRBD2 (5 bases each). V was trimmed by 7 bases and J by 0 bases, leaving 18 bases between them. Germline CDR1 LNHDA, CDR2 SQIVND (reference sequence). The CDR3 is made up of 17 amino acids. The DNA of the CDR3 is TGTGCCAGTATTAGTGGCCTCGGGACCGCGAACACCGGGGAGCTGTTTTTT. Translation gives CASISGLGTANTGELFF. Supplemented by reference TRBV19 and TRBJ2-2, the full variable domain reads DGGITQSPKYLFRKEGQNVTLSCEQNLNHDAMYWYRQDPGQGLRLIYYSQIVNDFQKGDIAEGYSVSREKKESFPLTVTSAQKNPTAFYLCASISGLGTANTGELFFGEGSRLTVL.

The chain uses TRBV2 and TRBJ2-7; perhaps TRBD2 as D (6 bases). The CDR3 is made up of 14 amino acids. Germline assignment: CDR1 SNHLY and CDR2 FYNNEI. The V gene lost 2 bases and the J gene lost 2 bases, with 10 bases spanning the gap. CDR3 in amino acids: CASSERREPYEQYF. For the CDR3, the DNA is TGTGCCAGCAGTGAAAGACGGGAGCCCTACGAGCAGTACTTC.

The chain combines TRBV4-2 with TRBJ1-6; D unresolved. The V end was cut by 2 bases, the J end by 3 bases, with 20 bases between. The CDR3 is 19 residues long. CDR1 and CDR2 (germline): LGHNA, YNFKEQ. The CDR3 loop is CASSQPSKGLEGYNSPLHF. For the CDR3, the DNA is TGTGCCAGCAGCCAACCCAGCAAAGGGTTGGAGGGCTATAATTCACCCCTCCACTTT.

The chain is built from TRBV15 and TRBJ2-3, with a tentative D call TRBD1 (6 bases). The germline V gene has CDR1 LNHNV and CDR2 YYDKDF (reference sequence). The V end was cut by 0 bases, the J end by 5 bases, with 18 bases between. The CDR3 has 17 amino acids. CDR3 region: CATSRDRMQGSGDTQYF. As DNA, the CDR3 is TGTGCCACCAGCAGAGATCGGATGCAGGGGAGTGGAGATACGCAGTATTTT. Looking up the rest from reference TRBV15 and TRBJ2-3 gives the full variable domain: DAMVIQNPRYQVTQFGKPVTLSCSQTLNHNVMYWYQQKSSQAPKLLFHYYDKDFNNEADTPDNFQSRRPNTSFCFLDIRSPGLGDTAMYLCATSRDRMQGSGDTQYFGPGTRLTVL.

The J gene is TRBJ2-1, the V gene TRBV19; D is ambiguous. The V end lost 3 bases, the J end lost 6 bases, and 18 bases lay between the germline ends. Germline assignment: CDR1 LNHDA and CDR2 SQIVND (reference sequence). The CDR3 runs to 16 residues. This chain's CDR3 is CASSIGSGYEFNEQFF. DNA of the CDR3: TGTGCCAGTAGTATTGGGTCTGGATATGAGTTCAATGAGCAGTTCTTC.